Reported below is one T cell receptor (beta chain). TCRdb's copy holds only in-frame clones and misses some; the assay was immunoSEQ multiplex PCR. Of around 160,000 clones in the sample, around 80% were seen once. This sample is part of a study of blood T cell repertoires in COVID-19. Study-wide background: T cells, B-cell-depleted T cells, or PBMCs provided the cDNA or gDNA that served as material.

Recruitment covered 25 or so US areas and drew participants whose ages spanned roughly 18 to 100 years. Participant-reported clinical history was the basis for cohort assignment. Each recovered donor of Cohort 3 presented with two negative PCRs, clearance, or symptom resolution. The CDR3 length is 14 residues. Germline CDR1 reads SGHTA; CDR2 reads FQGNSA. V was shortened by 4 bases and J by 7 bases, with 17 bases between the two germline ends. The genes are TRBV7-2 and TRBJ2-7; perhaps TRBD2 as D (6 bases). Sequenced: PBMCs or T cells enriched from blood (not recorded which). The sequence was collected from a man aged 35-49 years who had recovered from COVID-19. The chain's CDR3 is CASSWGALAWEQYF. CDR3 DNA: TGTGCCAGCAGCTGGGGTGCTCTAGCGTGGGAGCAGTACTTC.